This TCR beta chain was captured in a study of CD8 T cells in ankylosing spondylitis. Study results and caveats: Matched ankylosing spondylitis synovial fluid reportedly showed significant enrichment of disease-linked clones. Characteristic, it appeared, of ankylosing spondylitis blood was a TCR beta motif of roughly eight highly homologous variants. Within peripheral blood, clones linked to disease were CD8+ and relatively rare.

As the method for making TCR beta libraries, quantitative 5'-RACE with molecular barcodes was used. TCRdb analysed the 5' RACE reads with MiXCR anew, one entry per CDR3 protein. The repertoire holds roughly 300,000 distinct CDR3 sequences, 8% seen once, with 14% to 15% in the top ten. This clonotype was counted a few times. Its antigen is currently unknown. V lost 8 bases to trimming and J lost 6 bases, with 26 bases between them. CDR3 size: 16 residues. Germline CDR1 is MNHNS and CDR2 is SASEGT. The sequence was collected from a male donor with ankylosing spondylitis. The rearrangement uses TRBV6-1 and TRBJ2-7, with D possibly TRBD2 on 6 matching bases. Sequenced: blood, either unsorted or a sorted T cell fraction (not recorded which). The CDR3 DNA is TGTGCCAGCGATGGGGCTCTCAGCGGGCTATGGGGCGAGCAGTACTTC. Its protein product is CASDGALSGLWGEQYF.